These 28 T cell receptor beta chains originate from one sample sequenced in a study of regulatory T cells in long-lasting Graves disease. Building of the TCR beta libraries involved iRepertoire HTBI primers and Arm-PCR of CDR3 regions. From the multiplex PCR reads, TCRdb called clonotypes with MiXCR, one entry per CDR3 protein. The table shows about 610,000 distinct CDR3 sequences, with about 15% occurring only once. The time point is: newly diagnosed GD, antithyroid drugs for less than 3 months. PBMC RNA served as the TCR library source. The data also belong to a second study, concerning T cells in Graves' hyperthyroidism and ophthalmopathy.

The sequences come from peripheral blood mononuclear cells (PBMCs), collected at new diagnosis, from a patient treated with antithyroid drugs. The receptors come from a man in his late teens or twenties with Graves disease.

The CDR3 here is CASRADRAFSYEQYF. CDR3 DNA sequence: TGTGCCAGCAGGGCGGACAGGGCCTTCTCCTACGAGCAGTACTTC. The V and J genes are TRBV27 and TRBJ2-7; 8 nucleotides match TRBD1. Trimming at V came to 6 bases and at J to 0 bases, leaving 7 bases not matched to a gene. Per germline, CDR1 MNHEY and CDR2 SMNVEV (reference sequence). The CDR3 extends over 15 amino acids.

This clonotype was seen ten or more times. The chain combines TRBV11-2 with TRBJ2-7; the D gene could be TRBD1 or TRBD2 (5 bases each). The germline CDR1 and CDR2 sequences are SGHAT and FQNNGV. The CDR3 is 13 residues long. Trimming removed 4 bases from V and 4 bases from J, with 11 bases in between. The CDR3: CASSSVGAYEQYF. The DNA of the CDR3 is TGTGCCAGCAGCTCCGTCGGGGCTTACGAGCAGTACTTC.

In this sample, this clonotype turned up many times. This chain joins TRBV15 and TRBJ2-5; TRBD1 might be the D (6 bases). Trimming took off 3 bases at V and 5 bases at J, with 10 bases between the two ends. This CDR3 spans 13 amino acids. CDR1 LNHNV and CDR2 YYDKDF come from the germline V gene (reference sequence). In DNA, the CDR3 is TGTGCCACCAGCAGCCAGGGGTTGGAGACCCAGTACTTC. Translation gives CATSSQGLETQYF.

This clonotype was counted many times. This chain connects TRBV10-3 to TRBJ2-7; D not resolved. The CDR3 loop spans 12 amino acids. Trimming left V 0 bases short and J 7 bases short, with 7 bases between. Germline V gives CDR1 ENHRY, CDR2 SYGVKD. For the CDR3, the DNA is TGTGCCATCAGTGAGTCGCGGCAGGAGCAGTACTTC. This encodes CAISESRQEQYF.

This clonotype showed up many times. The CDR3 region has the DNA TGTGCCAGCAGTTTATTGGGAGGGGATCAGCCCCAGCATTTT. As protein: CASSLLGGDQPQHF. The chain links TRBV28 to TRBJ1-5, with D perhaps matching TRBD1 (5 bases). The CDR3 runs to 14 residues. Trimming shortened V by 1 base and J by 5 bases, and 9 bases separated the two germline ends. Germline V CDR1 and CDR2: MDHEN, SYDVKM.

This clonotype was seen more than once but under ten times. A much larger clone differs by one base, so this may be a read error. The V call is TRBV5-1, the J call TRBJ2-7, with 14 bases matching TRBD2. In germline, CDR1 is SGHRS, CDR2 YFSETQ. The CDR3 sequence is 16 residues long. This chain's CDR3 is CACSLGTSGGSYEQYF. The CDR3 coding sequence is TGCGCCTGCAGCTTGGGGACTAGCGGGGGCTCCTACGAGCAGTACTTC. Variable domain in full (rest from reference TRBV5-1 and TRBJ2-7): KAGVTQTPRYLIKTRGQQVTLSCSPISGHRSVSWYQQTPGQGLQFLFEYFSETQRNKGNFPGRFSGRQFSNSRSEMNVSTLELGDSALYLCACSLGTSGGSYEQYFGPGTRLTVT.

V and J are TRBV5-1 and TRBJ1-3; TRBD1 might be the D (5 bases). The CDR3 length is 15 residues. The germline gives CDR1 SGHRS, CDR2 YFSETQ. V lost 4 bases and J lost 0, with 11 bases in between. CDR3 sequence: CASSTTGFSGNTIYF. The DNA for the CDR3 is TGCGCCAGCAGCACCACAGGTTTCTCTGGAAACACCATATATTTT.

In its sample, this clonotype was seen many times. The chain has TRBV2 and TRBJ2-5; 8 nucleotides align to TRBD1. Germline loops: CDR1 SNHLY, CDR2 FYNNEI. V lost 4 bases, J lost 1 base, and 5 bases stayed unmatched. This CDR3 is 15 amino acids long. The DNA of the CDR3 is TGTGCCAGCAGTGGCCAGGGGGCGCCCCAAGAGACCCAGTACTTC. This sequence encodes CASSGQGAPQETQYF.

The chain combines TRBV5-1 with TRBJ2-1; no firm D call. Germline CDR1 reads SGHRS; CDR2 reads YFSETQ. The CDR3 length is 14 residues. V lost 3 bases, J lost 6 bases, and 13 bases lay in between. The CDR3 DNA follows: TGCGCCAGCAGCTGGCTGCGGAGATTCAATGAGCAGTTCTTC. It specifies CASSWLRRFNEQFF.

At least ten counts were recorded for this clonotype. This chain joins TRBV6-1 and TRBJ1-5; possible D gene TRBD1, 6 bases. Germline-derived CDR1 and CDR2 are MNHNS and SASEGT. V lost 7 bases and J 5 bases, leaving 12 bases between the germline ends. There are 13 residues in the CDR3. DNA for the CDR3: TGTGCCAGCAAAGGGGGGAACGATCAGCCCCAGCATTTT. Residues: CASKGGNDQPQHF.

This clonotype has at least ten counts. This rearrangement joins TRBV18 to TRBJ2-4, with D possibly TRBD1 on 6 matching bases. Per the germline V gene, CDR1 is KGHSH and CDR2 is LQKENI. V dropped 6 bases and J dropped 13 bases, with 16 bases sitting between them. CDR3 length: 12 amino acids. CDR3 nucleotides: TGTGCCAGCTCTCAACCCGGGACATCCCAGTACTTC. This codes for CASSQPGTSQYF.

The chain carries TRBV20-1 and TRBJ1-4; D gene uncertain. Trimming pared 4 bases from V and 7 bases from J, leaving 13 bases between. Per germline, CDR1 DFQATT and CDR2 SNEGSKA (reference sequence). The CDR3 runs to 13 residues. The CDR3 spells CSAKPGEGEKLFF. As DNA, the CDR3 is TGCAGTGCTAAACCCGGGGAGGGTGAAAAACTGTTTTTT.

This rearrangement joins TRBV11-2 to TRBJ2-1, with D uncertain. This CDR3 region has 16 residues. Trimming took off 1 base at V and 4 bases at J, with 14 bases between the two ends. Looked up from germline, CDR1 is SGHAT and CDR2 is FQNNGV. CDR3 in DNA: TGTGCCAGCAGCTTAGGTGGCTCACCGATTTACAATGAGCAGTTCTTC. Translating it yields CASSLGGSPIYNEQFF.

This clonotype was recorded many times. Here the CDR3 DNA reads TGTGCCCTTTTCGCGGACACCGGGGAGCTGTTTTTT. Amino acid sequence: CALFADTGELFF. The chain recombines TRBV12-3 or TRBV12-4 with TRBJ2-2; D remains ambiguous. This CDR3 region has 12 residues. The ends were cut back, 11 bases at V and 3 bases at J, with 10 bases in the middle.

The table lists this clonotype with a count of one. The chain couples TRBV12-3 or TRBV12-4 to TRBJ2-5; 7 nucleotides align to TRBD1. CDR3 size: 13 residues. V lost 6 bases, J lost 5 bases, and 6 bases stayed unmatched. The CDR3 coding sequence is TGTGCCAGCAGCCGACAGGGATTCGAGACCCAGTACTTC. It is translated as CASSRQGFETQYF.

This clonotype has a count of ten or more. The chain is built from TRBV7-2 and TRBJ2-3; 9 bases are shared with TRBD2. The CDR3 is 17 residues long. Germline V lookup: CDR1 SGHTA, CDR2 FQGNSA. J gave up 5 bases and V 7 bases, and 16 bases lay outside the gene matches. CDR3 protein: CASMRWGGLAGKDTQYF. The DNA for the CDR3 is TGTGCCAGCATGAGGTGGGGGGGGCTAGCGGGGAAAGATACGCAGTATTTT.

The V call is TRBV29-1, the J call TRBJ2-7; TRBD1 agrees at 10 bases. The CDR3 has 14 residues. V was pared by 6 bases and J by 1 base, with 6 bases of the junction left unmatched. Germline-derived CDR1 and CDR2 are SQVTM and ANQGSEA. The CDR3 nucleotides are TGCAGCGTCGTGGACAGGGGGAATTCCTACGAGCAGTACTTC. Its translation is CSVVDRGNSYEQYF.

Only a few counts were recorded for this clonotype. This rearrangement joins TRBV5-1 to TRBJ2-3; 10 nucleotides match TRBD2. Looked up from germline, CDR1 is SGHRS and CDR2 is YFSETQ. The CDR3 is 17 residues long. V was clipped by 1 base and J by 1 base; unmatched bases: 6. In nucleotides, the CDR3 is TGCGCCAGCAGCTTGTTGGGAGCGGGAGGGGGCACAGATACGCAGTATTTT. Protein: CASSLLGAGGGTDTQYF. The complete variable domain, with remaining parts taken from reference TRBV5-1 and TRBJ2-3, reads KAGVTQTPRYLIKTRGQQVTLSCSPISGHRSVSWYQQTPGQGLQFLFEYFSETQRNKGNFPGRFSGRQFSNSRSEMNVSTLELGDSALYLCASSLLGAGGGTDTQYFGPGTRLTVL.

In this sample, this clonotype turned up many times. The chain links TRBV28 to TRBJ2-5; D not certain. CDR1 and CDR2 from the germline V gene are MDHEN and SYDVKM. CDR3 size: 16 residues. V dropped 4 bases and J dropped 0 bases, with 15 bases sitting between them. DNA for the CDR3: TGTGCCAGCAGTTCGCGACTCTTCTCGGACCAAGAGACCCAGTACTTC. Amino acid sequence: CASSSRLFSDQETQYF.

This clonotype has just a few counts. The V and J genes are TRBV12-3 or TRBV12-4 and TRBJ2-1; D possibly uses TRBD1 or TRBD2 (6 bases each). The CDR3 is 15 amino acids. Trimming took off 6 bases at V and 2 bases at J, with 14 bases between the two ends. In nucleotides, the CDR3 is TGTGCCAGCAGCCCCCGTGGGGGGCCCTACAATGAGCAGTTCTTC. It translates to CASSPRGGPYNEQFF.

This clonotype was recorded at least ten times. V is TRBV6-1 and J is TRBJ2-7, with D perhaps TRBD2 (6 bases). Trimming cost V 0 bases and J 2 bases, with 11 bases left between them. CDR1 and CDR2 (germline): MNHNS, SASEGT. The CDR3 loop spans 15 amino acids. CDR3 sequence reads: CASSEAGTGAYEQYF. DNA of the CDR3: TGTGCCAGCAGTGAAGCCGGGACGGGGGCCTACGAGCAGTACTTC.

This clonotype occurred many times. CDR3 nucleotide sequence: TGTGCCAGCAGTTACTCGACGGCCGAGGCGACCCAGTACTTC. It yields the protein CASSYSTAEATQYF. The chain carries TRBV6-2 or TRBV6-3 and TRBJ2-5; D gene ambiguous. The germline gives CDR1 MNHEY, CDR2 SVGEGT. This CDR3 spans 14 amino acids. Trimming removed 0 bases at V and 7 bases at J, with 12 bases between.

Points on this clonotype: A much larger clone differs from this one at a single base, so this may be a read error. DNA for the CDR3: TGTGCCTGGAACACAGGGTTCTCCCACGAGCAGTACTTC. Translating gives CAWNTGFSHEQYF. The J gene is TRBJ2-7, the V gene TRBV30; TRBD1 is a possible D gene (6 bases). The CDR3 contains 13 residues. Germline V CDR1 and CDR2: GTSNPN, SVGIG (reference sequence).

As concerns this clonotype: The likely explanation is a read error, given a far larger clone one base away. The CDR3 DNA reads as TGTGTCAGTTTCAGAGGGGGCTATGGCTACACCTTC. It yields the protein CVSFRGGYGYTF. The genes are TRBV6-2 or TRBV6-3 and TRBJ2-1, with a weak D call TRBD1 (6 bases). With the DNA end fitting TRBJ1-2 better, the J assignment may be wrong. Germline CDR1 reads MNHEY; CDR2 reads SVGEGT. The CDR3 spans 12 residues.

This clonotype was detected ten times or more. J is TRBJ1-5 and V is TRBV30; D remains ambiguous. Trimming left V 3 bases short and J 0 bases short, with 6 bases between. This CDR3 contains 13 residues. The germline V gene has CDR1 GTSNPN and CDR2 SVGIG (reference sequence). For the CDR3, the DNA is TGTGCCTGGAGCGCGAATAGCAATCAGCCCCAGCATTTT. It is translated as CAWSANSNQPQHF.

This clonotype was observed a few times. The CDR3 nucleotides are TGTGCCAGCTCCCTGGACAGGTCGTCGGCAACTAATGAAAAACTGTTTTTT. Amino acid sequence: CASSLDRSSATNEKLFF. The chain recombines TRBV18 with TRBJ1-4; 7 bases are a match to TRBD1. The junction had 10 bases not matched to a gene; V was cut back by 6 bases and J by 0 bases. CDR1 and CDR2 from the germline V gene are KGHSH and LQKENI. This CDR3 spans 17 amino acids.

The table lists this clonotype with a few counts. This chain links TRBV2 with TRBJ2-5; D unclear. V was shortened by 11 bases and J by 5 bases, with 15 bases between the two germline ends. Germline V gives CDR1 SNHLY, CDR2 FYNNEI. The CDR3 covers 12 residues. As DNA, the CDR3 is TGTGCCTCAAGGTCGGCGGTTGAGACCCAGTACTTC. Its protein product is CASRSAVETQYF.

This clonotype was detected ten times or more. The chain links TRBV28 to TRBJ2-2; D gene unclear. This CDR3 comprises 13 residues. Germline assignment: CDR1 MDHEN and CDR2 SYDVKM. V gave up 10 bases and J gave up 3 bases, with 12 bases separating them. The DNA of the CDR3 is TGTGCCACCGCGGAGCTTTACACCGGGGAGCTGTTTTTT. Residues: CATAELYTGELFF.